These 12 T cell receptor beta chains originate from one sample sequenced in a study of blood T cell repertoires in COVID-19. Sequencing used immunoSEQ multiplex PCR; TCRdb keeps in-frame clones, though not all of them. The sample has fewer than 250,000 clones; roughly nine tenths are singletons. Sequenced sample: peripheral blood. The source is a man aged 25-45 years with acute or convalescent COVID-19.

This clone came up a few times. The rearrangement uses TRBV29-1 and TRBJ1-5; a weak D match, TRBD1 (5 bases). The CDR3 extends over 13 amino acids. V shed 6 bases and J shed 7 bases, with 16 bases lying between them. The V gene's germline CDR1 is SQVTM and CDR2 ANQGSEA. CDR3 DNA sequence: TGCAGCGTCCAGGGTGGTCAGAGACAGCCCCAGCATTTT. It is translated as CSVQGGQRQPQHF.

The chain employs TRBV24-1 and TRBJ2-2; a possible D gene is TRBD2 (6 bases). Germline V gene lookup returns CDR1 KGHDR and CDR2 SFDVKD. The germline V and J ends were trimmed by 6 bases and 2 bases, with 12 bases remaining between them. The CDR3 has 15 residues. The CDR3 here is CATSRSGRNTGELFF. CDR3 DNA sequence: TGTGCCACCAGTAGATCCGGGAGAAACACCGGGGAGCTGTTTTTT.

The V call is TRBV19, the J call TRBJ1-1; tentatively, D is TRBD1 (6 bases). V lost 4 bases to trimming and J lost 5 bases, with 14 bases between them. Germline V CDR1 and CDR2: LNHDA, SQIVND (reference sequence). The CDR3 length is 14 residues. CDR3 residues: CASSSRTRGTEAFF. The CDR3 DNA sequence: TGTGCCAGTAGTAGTAGAACTAGGGGGACTGAAGCTTTCTTT.

The V call is TRBV2, the J call TRBJ2-2, with a possible D match to TRBD2 (5 bases). Trimming left V 6 bases short and J 5 bases short, with 13 bases between. Germline-derived CDR1 and CDR2 are SNHLY and FYNNEI. This CDR3 comprises 14 residues. DNA for the CDR3: TGTGCCAGCAGGGACGGTGGGAGTACCGGGGAGCTGTTTTTT. Its protein is CASRDGGSTGELFF. Using reference TRBV2 and TRBJ2-2 for the parts outside the CDR3, the full variable domain is EPEVTQTPSHQVTQMGQEVILRCVPISNHLYFYWYRQILGQKVEFLVSFYNNEISEKSEIFDDQFSVERPDGSNFTLKIRSTKLEDSAMYFCASRDGGSTGELFFGEGSRLTVL.

The genes are TRBV4-2 and TRBJ2-7; 9 bases line up with TRBD2. This CDR3 is built from 16 residues. V dropped 2 bases and J dropped 6; count of bases not matched to a gene: 11. The germline V gene has CDR1 LGHNA and CDR2 YNFKEQ. For the CDR3, the DNA is TGTGCCAGCAGCCAAATGGCTAGGGGACTAGCTATCGAGCAGTACTTC. The encoded protein is CASSQMARGLAIEQYF.

The chain joins TRBV9 to TRBJ2-5, with a possible D match to TRBD1 (5 bases). This CDR3 contains 15 residues. Germline CDR1 is SGDLS and CDR2 is YYNGEE. V shed 0 bases and J shed 7 bases, with 16 bases lying between them. The CDR3 DNA sequence: TGTGCCAGCAGCGTAGATCTAGGGCAGGGCGGGACCCAGTACTTC. The encoded protein is CASSVDLGQGGTQYF.

The rearrangement links TRBV19 to TRBJ1-5, with D tentatively TRBD1 (5 bases). This CDR3 is 13 amino acids long. The V gene's germline CDR1 is LNHDA and CDR2 SQIVND (reference sequence). V was cut by 10 bases and J by 6 bases, with 16 bases left in between. The CDR3 bases are TGTGCCACACAGGCAGCAGCAGGTCAGCCCCAGCATTTT. Protein: CATQAAAGQPQHF.

J is TRBJ1-2 and V is TRBV5-1, with a tentative D call TRBD1 (5 bases). The CDR3 runs to 15 residues. Germline V gene lookup returns CDR1 SGHRS and CDR2 YFSETQ. V lost 4 bases to trimming and J lost 4 bases, with 17 bases between them. CDR3 sequence reads: CASSGRLGQTYGYTF. DNA for the CDR3: TGCGCCAGCAGCGGCCGATTGGGGCAGACCTATGGCTACACCTTC.

This chain uses TRBV6-1 with TRBJ1-1, with D maybe TRBD1 (5 bases). With 1 base removed from V and 2 bases from J, the gap between germline ends came to 11 bases. CDR1 is MNHNS, CDR2 SASEGT, per germline. The CDR3 has 15 amino acids. CDR3 in amino acids: CASSEGLTGNTEAFF. In DNA, the CDR3 is TGTGCCAGCAGTGAAGGGTTAACAGGAAACACTGAAGCTTTCTTT.

This clone occurred once. This rearrangement joins TRBV11-2 to TRBJ1-1, with D maybe TRBD1 (6 bases). The V and J ends lost 1 base and 4 bases respectively, with 7 bases between them. Germline CDR1 SGHAT, CDR2 FQNNGV. The CDR3 spans 13 residues. The CDR3 coding sequence is TGTGCCAGCAGCTTAGTCAGGGGCACTGAAGCTTTCTTT. Its translation: CASSLVRGTEAFF.

The sample holds a few counts of this clone. V gene TRBV7-9 combines with J gene TRBJ1-6; D may be TRBD1 (5 bases). Germline V gene sequence: CDR1 SEHNR, CDR2 FQNEAQ (reference sequence). This CDR3 has 13 amino acids. V lost 3 bases and J lost 8, with 8 bases in between. CDR3: CASSLEGDSPLHF. CDR3 coding DNA: TGTGCCAGCAGCTTGGAAGGGGATTCACCCCTCCACTTT.

The rearrangement joins TRBV19 to TRBJ1-2; 7 nucleotides align to TRBD1. V lost 10 bases, J lost 6 bases, and 23 bases stayed unmatched. The CDR3 length is 17 residues. The germline gives CDR1 LNHDA, CDR2 SQIVND (reference sequence). CDR3 amino acids: CAIYLTGDLTYVHGYTF. CDR3 sequence (DNA): TGTGCCATTTACCTCACAGGGGATCTCACCTATGTCCATGGCTACACCTTC. Full variable domain (outside the CDR3, taken from reference TRBV19 and TRBJ1-2): DGGITQSPKYLFRKEGQNVTLSCEQNLNHDAMYWYRQDPGQGLRLIYYSQIVNDFQKGDIAEGYSVSREKKESFPLTVTSAQKNPTAFYLCAIYLTGDLTYVHGYTFGSGTRLTVV.